Presented here are 23 T cell receptor beta chains from one specimen sequenced in a study of blood T cell repertoires in COVID-19. The table came from immunoSEQ multiplex PCR; TCRdb's copy has only in-frame clones and leaves some out. The sample holds some 230,000 clones, around 83% seen once. The sample consisted of peripheral blood. These receptors were taken from a woman aged 80 or over with COVID-19, enrolled during active disease.

Many counts were recorded for this clone. The chain carries TRBV7-6 and TRBJ2-7; a weak D match, TRBD1 (6 bases). Germline CDR1 and CDR2: SGHVS and FNYEAQ. There are 16 residues in the CDR3. The V and J ends lost 6 bases and 1 base respectively, with 19 bases between them. The CDR3 nucleotides read TGTGCCAGCAGTCCGACCGGACAGAGGACTTCCTACGAGCAGTACTTC. Amino acids: CASSPTGQRTSYEQYF.

This chain links TRBV28 with TRBJ1-1, with D possibly being TRBD1 (5 bases). Germline CDR1 reads MDHEN; CDR2 reads SYDVKM. The length of the CDR3 is 14 residues. Between the trimmed V and J ends, which lost 4 bases and 8 bases, there was a span of 17 bases. The CDR3 DNA is TGTGCCAGCAGTTCCCCAGGGATTCTTACCGAAGCTTTCTTT. Its translation is CASSSPGILTEAFF.

The rearrangement uses TRBV25-1 and TRBJ1-4; TRBD1 matches 8 bases. The CDR3 has 15 amino acids. V was pared by 5 bases and J by 8 bases, with 10 bases of the junction left unmatched. The germline CDR1 and CDR2 sequences are MGHDK and SYGVNS. The CDR3 DNA reads TGTGCCAGCAGTCCCCTTCCGGACAGGGACGAAAAACTGTTTTTT. Translation: CASSPLPDRDEKLFF.

The gene calls are TRBV7-9 and TRBJ2-7, with 9 nucleotides matching TRBD1. With 7 bases clipped from V and 5 bases from J, the junction kept 9 bases outside the gene matches. This CDR3 has 14 residues. The germline V gene has CDR1 SEHNR and CDR2 FQNEAQ (reference sequence). DNA for the CDR3: TGTGCCAGCAACTTCGGGACAGGGCTTAACGAGCAGTACTTC. Protein sequence: CASNFGTGLNEQYF.

The sample holds a few counts of this clone. The genes are TRBV24-1 and TRBJ2-7; 8 bases fit TRBD1. Germline CDR1 and CDR2: KGHDR and SFDVKD. The trim removed 3 bases at V and 1 base at J, leaving 4 bases unmatched. CDR3 length: 15 residues. The CDR3 DNA reads as TGTGCCACCAGTGATCCTCGGGACAGGTCCTACGAGCAGTACTTC. Encoded protein: CATSDPRDRSYEQYF.

The rearrangement joins TRBV25-1 to TRBJ1-2; no reliable D call. The germline V gene encodes CDR1 MGHDK and CDR2 SYGVNS. Trimming removed 6 bases at V and 4 bases at J, with 12 bases between. The CDR3 totals 13 residues. The CDR3 protein is CASRRAGSYGYTF. The CDR3 DNA follows: TGTGCCAGCAGGAGGGCGGGGAGCTATGGCTACACCTTC.

The chain links TRBV28 to TRBJ1-1; 8 nucleotides match TRBD1. Trimming took 11 bases from V and 8 from J; bases not matched to a gene: 16. The CDR3 is made up of 14 amino acids. Germline CDR1 and CDR2: MDHEN and SYDVKM. CDR3 bases: TGTGCCGCCTTGAGGGGGGACAGGTGGGACGAAGCTTTCTTT. Its translation is CAALRGDRWDEAFF.

The chain joins TRBV3-1 (or the pseudogene TRBV3-2) to TRBJ2-1; weak D call: TRBD2 (5 bases). Germline loops: CDR1 LGHDT, CDR2 YNNKEL (reference sequence). With 1 base removed from V and 4 bases from J, the gap between germline ends came to 8 bases. The length of the CDR3 is 14 residues. CDR3: CASSQGEWYNEQFF. CDR3 nucleotide sequence: TGTGCCAGCAGCCAAGGGGAGTGGTACAATGAGCAGTTCTTC.

The chain has TRBV6-5 and TRBJ2-7, with 7 bases that match TRBD2. CDR3 size: 14 residues. CDR1 and CDR2 from the germline V gene are MNHEY and SVGAGI. V trimming: 4 bases; J trimming: 2 bases; junction bases outside the gene matches: 5. The CDR3 region is CASSWGGMTYEQYF. The CDR3 region has the DNA TGTGCCAGCAGTTGGGGGGGAATGACCTACGAGCAGTACTTC.

The rearrangement uses TRBV5-1 and TRBJ2-2; 7 bases align to TRBD1. This CDR3 comprises 16 residues. The J segment lost 4 bases and the V segment lost 0 bases, leaving 6 bases of the junction unmatched. CDR1 is SGHRS and CDR2 is YFSETQ in the germline V gene. The CDR3 loop is CASSLGMTGTTGELFF. The CDR3 bases are TGCGCCAGCAGCTTGGGGATGACAGGGACCACCGGGGAGCTGTTTTTT. Drawing the rest from reference TRBV5-1 and TRBJ2-2, the complete variable domain is KAGVTQTPRYLIKTRGQQVTLSCSPISGHRSVSWYQQTPGQGLQFLFEYFSETQRNKGNFPGRFSGRQFSNSRSEMNVSTLELGDSALYLCASSLGMTGTTGELFFGEGSRLTVL.

The chain has TRBV19 and TRBJ2-3, with TRBD1 identical over 7 bases. CDR1 and CDR2 (germline): LNHDA, SQIVND (reference sequence). V shed 9 bases and J 0 bases; nucleotides not matched to a gene: 6. This CDR3 comprises 14 residues. As DNA, the CDR3 is TGTGCCAGCTCTAGGGGGCCTAGCACAGATACGCAGTATTTT. Translation: CASSRGPSTDTQYF.

The genes are TRBV19 and TRBJ1-2; D not certain. The CDR3 contains 17 residues. V dropped 9 bases and J dropped 0 bases, with 23 bases sitting between them. From germline, CDR1 is LNHDA and CDR2 SQIVND (reference sequence). The CDR3 spells CASRSRVGSVSNYGYTF. The CDR3 bases are TGTGCCAGCCGTTCTCGTGTGGGCAGTGTCTCTAACTATGGCTACACCTTC.

The rearrangement links TRBV28 to TRBJ1-2; TRBD1 might be the D (5 bases). This CDR3 spans 12 amino acids. Trimming took off 5 bases at V and 13 bases at J, with 17 bases between the two ends. The V gene's germline CDR1 is MDHEN and CDR2 SYDVKM. The DNA for the CDR3 is TGTGCCAGCAGTATACTCCAGGGCAGCCTCACCTTC. Amino acids: CASSILQGSLTF.

The chain couples TRBV12-3 or TRBV12-4 to TRBJ1-1; tentative D call: TRBD1 (6 bases). The CDR3 loop spans 13 amino acids. V lost 4 bases, J lost 6 bases, and 12 bases lay in between. The DNA of the CDR3 is TGTGCCAGCAGTTCCTACAGGGCTCCTGAAGCTTTCTTT. Its protein is CASSSYRAPEAFF.

This clone has just a few counts. The gene calls are TRBV12-5 and TRBJ2-1; a weak D match, TRBD1 (7 bases). The CDR3 runs 14 residues. V was clipped by 6 bases and J by 7 bases, with 16 bases between them. Germline V lookup: CDR1 LGHNT, CDR2 FRNRAP. The CDR3 sequence is CASGPPEGANEQFF. CDR3 DNA sequence: TGTGCTAGTGGCCCCCCGGAGGGGGCAAATGAGCAGTTCTTC.

The V call is TRBV24-1, the J call TRBJ2-5, with a tentative D call TRBD2 (7 bases). The CDR3 is made up of 16 amino acids. Germline CDR1 reads KGHDR; CDR2 reads SFDVKD. The V gene lost 7 bases and the J gene lost 5 bases, with 22 bases spanning the gap. The CDR3 reads CATSPGGGSRLETQYF. The CDR3 nucleotides read TGTGCCACCAGCCCTGGGGGGGGCTCTCGTTTGGAGACCCAGTACTTC.

The chain combines TRBV25-1 with TRBJ2-7, with 15 bases identical to TRBD2. Germline V gene lookup returns CDR1 MGHDK and CDR2 SYGVNS. With 7 bases clipped from V and 6 bases from J, the junction kept 1 base outside the gene matches. This CDR3 has 13 amino acids. This CDR3 is CASKGLAGGEQYF. Written as DNA, the CDR3 is TGTGCCAGCAAGGGACTAGCGGGAGGCGAGCAGTACTTC.

This sequence joins TRBV5-1 and TRBJ2-1; 7 nucleotides align to TRBD2. The CDR3 sequence is 13 residues long. With V trimmed by 0 bases and J by 10 bases, 4 bases remained unmatched. The germline gives CDR1 SGHRS, CDR2 YFSETQ. The CDR3 protein is CASSLERGREQFF. The CDR3 nucleotides read TGCGCCAGCAGCTTGGAGCGGGGTCGGGAGCAGTTCTTC.

The V and J genes are TRBV6-2 or TRBV6-3 and TRBJ1-5; 7 nucleotides line up with TRBD1. CDR3 length equals 16 residues. Trimming took 6 bases from V and 0 from J; bases not matched to a gene: 8. Germline values: CDR1 MNHEY, CDR2 SVGEGT. The CDR3 DNA is TGTGCCAGCAGCACCGGGACAGCGTATAGCAATCAGCCCCAGCATTTT. Translated: CASSTGTAYSNQPQHF.

The chain couples TRBV6-2 or TRBV6-3 to TRBJ2-7; a possible D gene is TRBD1 (5 bases). The CDR3 extends over 14 amino acids. The ends were cut back, 4 bases at V and 7 bases at J, with 17 bases in the middle. Germline V gives CDR1 MNHEY, CDR2 SVGEGT. CDR3 sequence: CASSLGQGSGEQYF. The CDR3 DNA is TGTGCCAGCAGTTTGGGTCAGGGATCTGGAGAGCAGTACTTC.

The chain joins TRBV28 to TRBJ2-7; 8 nucleotides agree with TRBD2. CDR3 length equals 12 residues. Trimming took 8 bases from V and 5 from J; bases not matched to a gene: 5. Germline V lookup: CDR1 MDHEN, CDR2 SYDVKM. The chain's CDR3 is CASGGRTDEQYF. CDR3 nucleotides: TGTGCCAGCGGCGGGAGGACCGACGAGCAGTACTTC. Filled out from reference TRBV28 and TRBJ2-7, the complete variable domain reads DVKVTQSSRYLVKRTGEKVFLECVQDMDHENMFWYRQDPGLGLRLIYFSYDVKMKEKGDIPEGYSVSREKKERFSLILESASTNQTSMYLCASGGRTDEQYFGPGTRLTVT.

This chain links TRBV30 with TRBJ1-5; TRBD1 is a possible D gene (5 bases). Trimming cost V 3 bases and J 2 bases, with 11 bases left between them. The germline V gene has CDR1 GTSNPN and CDR2 SVGIG (reference sequence). The CDR3 runs to 14 residues. Written as DNA, the CDR3 is TGTGCCTGGAGCACCCCGGGGGGCAATCAGCCCCAGCATTTT. Protein: CAWSTPGGNQPQHF.

V and J are TRBV6-5 and TRBJ2-3; 13 bases agree with TRBD2. Looked up from germline, CDR1 is MNHEY and CDR2 is SVGAGI. J gave up 7 bases and V 3 bases, and 4 bases lay outside the gene matches. The CDR3 consists of 15 residues. CDR3 bases: TGTGCCAGCAGTTATACTAGCGGGGGGGCATATACGCAGTATTTT. Translating gives CASSYTSGGAYTQYF.